The 10 T cell receptor beta chains reported below all come from one sample, sequenced in a study of blood T cell repertoires in COVID-19. TCRdb's copy holds only in-frame clones and misses some; the assay was immunoSEQ multiplex PCR. This sample carries 250,000 to 300,000 clones, roughly 90% of them seen once, and the ten largest clones take roughly 2.3%. Sequencing was performed on peripheral blood. Receptors were obtained from a man aged 45 to 65 with acute or convalescent COVID-19.

The CDR3 DNA is TGCGCCAGCAGCTTGGAGACTAGCGGGGGGAGTGGGAATGAGCAGTTCTTC. Its protein product is CASSLETSGGSGNEQFF. The rearrangement uses TRBV5-1 and TRBJ2-1; TRBD2 agrees at 13 bases. CDR3 length: 17 residues. CDR1 and CDR2 (germline): SGHRS, YFSETQ. Trimming cost V 0 bases and J 7 bases; bases outside gene matches: 7. The variable domain in full, with the rest retrieved from reference TRBV5-1 and TRBJ2-1, is KAGVTQTPRYLIKTRGQQVTLSCSPISGHRSVSWYQQTPGQGLQFLFEYFSETQRNKGNFPGRFSGRQFSNSRSEMNVSTLELGDSALYLCASSLETSGGSGNEQFFGPGTRLTVL.

This clone appeared a single time. The chain combines TRBV9 with TRBJ1-1; D may be TRBD1 (5 bases). Trimming stripped 1 base from V and 1 base from J, with 11 bases between. Germline CDR1 SGDLS, CDR2 YYNGEE. CDR3 length: 15 residues. The CDR3 here is CASSVRGGTNTEAFF. CDR3 in DNA: TGTGCCAGCAGCGTAAGGGGAGGGACGAACACTGAAGCTTTCTTT.

The chain joins TRBV12-3 or TRBV12-4 to TRBJ1-1, with a weak D call TRBD1 (5 bases). The CDR3 totals 11 residues. V lost 6 bases, J lost 7 bases, and 9 bases lay in between. CDR3 coding DNA: TGTGCCAGCAGGAGGACACATGAAGCTTTCTTT. Amino acid sequence: CASRRTHEAFF.

The rearrangement links TRBV3-1 (or the pseudogene TRBV3-2) to TRBJ2-7, with D unclear. Per the germline V gene, CDR1 is LGHDT and CDR2 is YNNKEL (reference sequence). V was trimmed by 1 base and J by 1 base, leaving 5 bases between them. CDR3 length: 13 amino acids. The DNA of the CDR3 is TGTGCCAGCAGCCAAGTCCCTTCCTACGAGCAGTACTTC. Translating it yields CASSQVPSYEQYF.

The rearrangement joins TRBV18 to TRBJ1-2; D call uncertain. V was shortened by 3 bases and J by 3 bases, with 14 bases between the two germline ends. The CDR3 sequence is 15 residues long. The germline gives CDR1 KGHSH, CDR2 LQKENI. CDR3 sequence: CASSPVGSGDYGYTF. In nucleotides, the CDR3 is TGTGCCAGCTCACCGGTAGGCTCCGGGGACTATGGCTACACCTTC.

The chain carries TRBV28 and TRBJ1-1; 8 nucleotides match TRBD1. From germline, CDR1 is MDHEN and CDR2 SYDVKM. The CDR3 consists of 15 residues. V lost 3 bases to trimming and J lost 5 bases; unmatched junction nucleotides: 8. The CDR3 sequence: CASSFGNRGGTEAFF. DNA of the CDR3: TGTGCCAGCAGTTTCGGAAACAGGGGGGGTACTGAAGCTTTCTTT.

The genes are TRBV6-6 and TRBJ1-3; 7 bases fit TRBD1. Germline assignment: CDR1 MNHNY and CDR2 SVGAGI (reference sequence). The CDR3 runs 15 residues. V dropped 7 bases and J dropped 4; count of bases not matched to a gene: 10. The DNA for the CDR3 is TGTGCCAGCAACCTAATCACAGGGGTCGGAAACACCATATATTTT. Its protein product is CASNLITGVGNTIYF.

The chain combines TRBV9 with TRBJ1-5; no firm D call. Trimming removed 3 bases from V and 4 bases from J, with 11 bases in between. CDR3 size: 14 residues. Germline lookup yields CDR1 SGDLS and CDR2 YYNGEE. This chain's CDR3 is CASSDLPGNQPQHF. The CDR3, as DNA: TGTGCCAGCAGCGATCTCCCGGGGAATCAGCCCCAGCATTTT.

The rearrangement links TRBV25-1 to TRBJ2-7, with D maybe TRBD2 (6 bases). Germline CDR1 reads MGHDK; CDR2 reads SYGVNS. The CDR3 totals 15 residues. Trimming shortened V by 0 bases and J by 5 bases, and 14 bases separated the two germline ends. In DNA form, the CDR3 reads TGTGCCAGCAGTGAATATGTGGGGGGTTGTGACGAGCAGTACTTC. This encodes CASSEYVGGCDEQYF.

This chain connects TRBV12-5 to TRBJ2-2, with D possibly TRBD1 on 5 matching bases. CDR3 length: 14 residues. The germline V gene encodes CDR1 LGHNT and CDR2 FRNRAP. Deletions cut 1 base from V and 8 bases from J, with 11 bases between. The CDR3 DNA reads TGTGCTAGTGGTTTGGCTCGAAACAGGGGGGAGCTGTTTTTT. Amino acid sequence: CASGLARNRGELFF.